The 3 T cell receptor beta chains below all came from one sample that was sequenced in a study of neurological immune-mediated disorders. MiXCR, applied by TCRdb to the 5' RACE reads, yields one record per CDR3 protein. The sample has more than 50,000 distinct CDR3 sequences, 3.9% seen once. The sequencing sample was made of PBMCs. The receptors here all came from a man aged 25-45 years with multiple sclerosis.

This clonotype was observed many times. The chain carries TRBV6-5 and TRBJ2-4, with unresolved D. This CDR3 has 15 amino acids. Per the germline V gene, CDR1 is MNHEY and CDR2 is SVGAGI. With 2 bases removed from V and 0 bases from J, the gap between germline ends came to 8 bases. The CDR3: CASSYGNLAKNIQYF. The CDR3 DNA reads TGTGCCAGCAGTTACGGGAATCTAGCCAAAAACATTCAGTACTTC.

This clonotype was found many times. The J gene is TRBJ1-6, the V gene TRBV5-1, with TRBD1 matching over 7 bases. V gave up 5 bases and J gave up 10 bases; unmatched junction bases: 9. In germline, CDR1 is SGHRS, CDR2 YFSETQ. The CDR3 contains 14 residues. The CDR3 region is CASSPTGLESPLHF. The CDR3 nucleotides are TGCGCCAGCAGTCCGACAGGGTTGGAGTCACCCCTCCACTTT.

V gene TRBV5-1 combines with J gene TRBJ2-1; the D gene is possibly TRBD2 (5 bases). In germline, CDR1 is SGHRS, CDR2 YFSETQ. Trimming shortened V by 0 bases and J by 7 bases, and 14 bases separated the two germline ends. The CDR3 is 15 amino acids. The CDR3 protein is CASSLGAAPSNEQFF. CDR3 DNA sequence: TGCGCCAGCAGCTTGGGAGCGGCCCCATCGAATGAGCAGTTCTTC.